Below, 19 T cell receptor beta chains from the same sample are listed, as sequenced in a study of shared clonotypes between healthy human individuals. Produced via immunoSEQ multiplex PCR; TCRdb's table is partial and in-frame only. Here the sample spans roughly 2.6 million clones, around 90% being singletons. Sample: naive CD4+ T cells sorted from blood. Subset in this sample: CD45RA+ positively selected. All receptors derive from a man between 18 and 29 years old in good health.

The CDR3 region is CASSVAVAGPYEQYF. CDR3 DNA sequence: TGTGCCAGCAGCGTAGCGGTAGCGGGACCCTACGAGCAGTACTTC. The J gene is TRBJ2-7, the V gene TRBV9; 8 bases map to TRBD2. In germline, CDR1 is SGDLS, CDR2 YYNGEE. V lost 0 bases, J lost 2 bases, and 4 bases stayed unmatched. This CDR3 has 15 amino acids.

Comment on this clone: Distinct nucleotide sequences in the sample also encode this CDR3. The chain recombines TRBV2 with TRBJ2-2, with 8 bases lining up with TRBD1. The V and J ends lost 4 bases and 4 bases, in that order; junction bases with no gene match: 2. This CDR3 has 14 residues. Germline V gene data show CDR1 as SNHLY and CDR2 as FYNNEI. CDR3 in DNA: TGTGCCAGCAGTGTTACAGGGGGCACCGGGGAGCTGTTTTTT. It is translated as CASSVTGGTGELFF.

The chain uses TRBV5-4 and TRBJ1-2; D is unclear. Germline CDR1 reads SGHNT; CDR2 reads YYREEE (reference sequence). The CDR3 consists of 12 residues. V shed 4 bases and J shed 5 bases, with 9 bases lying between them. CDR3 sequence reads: CASSGRGYGYTF. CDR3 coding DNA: TGTGCCAGCAGCGGACGGGGATATGGCTACACCTTC.

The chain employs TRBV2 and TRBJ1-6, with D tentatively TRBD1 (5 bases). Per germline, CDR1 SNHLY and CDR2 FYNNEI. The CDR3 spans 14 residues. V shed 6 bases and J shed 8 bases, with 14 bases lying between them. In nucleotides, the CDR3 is TGTGCCAGCAGGGCCGGGACGGACGATTCACCCCTCCACTTT. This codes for CASRAGTDDSPLHF.

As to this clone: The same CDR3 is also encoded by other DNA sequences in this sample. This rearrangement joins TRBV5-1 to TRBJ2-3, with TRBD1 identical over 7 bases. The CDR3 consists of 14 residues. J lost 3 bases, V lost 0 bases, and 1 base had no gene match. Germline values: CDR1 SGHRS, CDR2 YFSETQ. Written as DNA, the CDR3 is TGCGCCAGCAGCTTGGGGGACAGTACAGATACGCAGTATTTT. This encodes CASSLGDSTDTQYF.

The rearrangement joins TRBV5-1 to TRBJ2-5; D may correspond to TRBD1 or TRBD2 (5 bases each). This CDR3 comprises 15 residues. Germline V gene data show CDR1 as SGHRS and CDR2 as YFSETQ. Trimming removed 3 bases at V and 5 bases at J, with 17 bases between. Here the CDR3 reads CASSSGPTAEETQYF. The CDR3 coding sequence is TGCGCCAGCAGCTCGGGACCGACAGCCGAGGAGACCCAGTACTTC.

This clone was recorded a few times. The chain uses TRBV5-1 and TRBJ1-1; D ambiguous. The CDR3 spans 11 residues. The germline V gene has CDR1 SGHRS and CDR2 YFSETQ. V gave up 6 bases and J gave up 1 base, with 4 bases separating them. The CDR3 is CASKSNTEAFF. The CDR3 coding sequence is TGCGCCAGCAAATCGAACACTGAAGCTTTCTTT.

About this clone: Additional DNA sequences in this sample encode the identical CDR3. CDR3: CASSLGPGANVLTF. DNA for the CDR3: TGCGCCAGCAGCTTGGGTCCTGGGGCCAACGTCCTGACTTTC. This sequence joins TRBV5-1 and TRBJ2-6; D gene uncertain. V was pared by 0 bases and J by 2 bases, with 3 bases between. This CDR3 has 14 residues. The V gene's germline CDR1 is SGHRS and CDR2 YFSETQ.

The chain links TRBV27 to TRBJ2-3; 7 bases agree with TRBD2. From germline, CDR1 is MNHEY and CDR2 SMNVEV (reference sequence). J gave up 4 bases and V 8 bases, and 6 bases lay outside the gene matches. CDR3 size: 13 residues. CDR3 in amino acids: CASGRAFPDTQYF. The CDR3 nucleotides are TGTGCCAGCGGGAGGGCCTTCCCAGATACGCAGTATTTT.

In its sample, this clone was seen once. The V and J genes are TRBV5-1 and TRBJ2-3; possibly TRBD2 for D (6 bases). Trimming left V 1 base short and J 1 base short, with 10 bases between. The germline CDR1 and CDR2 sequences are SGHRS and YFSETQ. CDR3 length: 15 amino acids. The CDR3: CASSLKSGGTDTQYF. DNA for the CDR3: TGCGCCAGCAGCTTGAAGTCGGGGGGCACAGATACGCAGTATTTT.

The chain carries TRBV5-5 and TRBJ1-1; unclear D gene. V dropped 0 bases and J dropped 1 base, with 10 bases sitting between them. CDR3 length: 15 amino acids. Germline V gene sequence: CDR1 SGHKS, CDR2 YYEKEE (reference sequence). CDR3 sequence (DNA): TGTGCCAGCAGCTTGGATCTGGGTGGGAACACTGAAGCTTTCTTT. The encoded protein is CASSLDLGGNTEAFF. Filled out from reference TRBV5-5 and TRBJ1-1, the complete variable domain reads DAGVTQSPTHLIKTRGQQVTLRCSPISGHKSVSWYQQVLGQGPQFIFQYYEKEERGRGNFPDRFSARQFPNYSSELNVNALLLGDSALYLCASSLDLGGNTEAFFGQGTRLTVV.

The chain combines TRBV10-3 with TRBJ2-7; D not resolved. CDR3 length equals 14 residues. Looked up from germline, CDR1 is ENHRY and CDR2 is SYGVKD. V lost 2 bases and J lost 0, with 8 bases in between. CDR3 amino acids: CAISEAASSYEQYF. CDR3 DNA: TGTGCCATCAGTGAGGCCGCTAGCTCCTACGAGCAGTACTTC.

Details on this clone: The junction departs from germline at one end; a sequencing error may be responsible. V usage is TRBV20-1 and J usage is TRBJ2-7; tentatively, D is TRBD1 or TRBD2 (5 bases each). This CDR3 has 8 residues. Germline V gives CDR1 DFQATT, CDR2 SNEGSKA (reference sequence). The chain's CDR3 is CSAREGDF. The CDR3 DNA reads TGCAGTGCTAGAGAGGGGGACTTC.

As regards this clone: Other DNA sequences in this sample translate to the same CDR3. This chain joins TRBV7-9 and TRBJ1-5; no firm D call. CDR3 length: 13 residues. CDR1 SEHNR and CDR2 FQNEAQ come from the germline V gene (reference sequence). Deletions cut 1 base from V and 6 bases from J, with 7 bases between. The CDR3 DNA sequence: TGTGCCAGCAGCTTAGGGGGTGCTCAGCCCCAGCATTTT. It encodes CASSLGGAQPQHF.

In nucleotides, the CDR3 is TGTGCCAGCTCACTTCGGACTAGCGGGGGCGCAGATACGCAGTATTTT. Its protein is CASSLRTSGGADTQYF. This chain connects TRBV18 to TRBJ2-3; TRBD2 matches at 13 bases. The V gene end was trimmed by 4 bases and the J gene end by 4 bases; junction bases not matched to a gene: 5. The CDR3 has 16 residues. In germline, CDR1 is KGHSH, CDR2 LQKENI.

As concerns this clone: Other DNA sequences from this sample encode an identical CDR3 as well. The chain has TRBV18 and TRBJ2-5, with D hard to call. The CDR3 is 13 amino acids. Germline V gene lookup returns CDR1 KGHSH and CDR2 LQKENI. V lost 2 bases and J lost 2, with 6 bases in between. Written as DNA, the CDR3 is TGTGCCAGCTCACCAGGGTGGCAAGAGACCCAGTACTTC. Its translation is CASSPGWQETQYF.

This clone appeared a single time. CDR3 DNA sequence: TGTGCCAGCAGCACCGGGACTGCCTACAATGAGCAGTTCTTC. This gives the protein CASSTGTAYNEQFF. The chain joins TRBV9 to TRBJ2-1, with D maybe TRBD2 (6 bases). Between the trimmed V and J ends, which lost 4 bases and 2 bases, there was a span of 10 bases. CDR3 size: 14 residues. The germline V gene encodes CDR1 SGDLS and CDR2 YYNGEE.

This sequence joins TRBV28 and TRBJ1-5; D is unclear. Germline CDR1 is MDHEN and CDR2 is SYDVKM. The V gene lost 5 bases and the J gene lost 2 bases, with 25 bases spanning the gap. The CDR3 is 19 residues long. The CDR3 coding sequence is TGTGCCAGCAGTCCCCCCCCCTTTGCGGGTCCCCATGGCAATCAGCCCCAGCATTTT. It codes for CASSPPPFAGPHGNQPQHF. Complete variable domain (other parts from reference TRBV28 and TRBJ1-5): DVKVTQSSRYLVKRTGEKVFLECVQDMDHENMFWYRQDPGLGLRLIYFSYDVKMKEKGDIPEGYSVSREKKERFSLILESASTNQTSMYLCASSPPPFAGPHGNQPQHFGDGTRLSIL.

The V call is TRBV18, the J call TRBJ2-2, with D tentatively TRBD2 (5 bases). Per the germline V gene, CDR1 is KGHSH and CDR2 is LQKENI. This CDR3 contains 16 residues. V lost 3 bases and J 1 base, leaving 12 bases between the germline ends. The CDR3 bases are TGTGCCAGCTCACCGGAGACTAAGAAGAACACCGGGGAGCTGTTTTTT. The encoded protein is CASSPETKKNTGELFF.